These 27 T cell receptor beta chains were all obtained from the same sample, sequenced in a study of cytomegalovirus exposure and HLA in healthy donors (TCRdb year 2017). The library was made by the immunoSEQ multiplex PCR assay. The multiplex PCR relied on a mix of 60 forward primers for TCR Vbeta segments and 13 reverse primers for TCR Jbeta segments. TCRdb re-hosts the immuneACCESS table, in-frame sequences only. Its copies lack some clones; in the studies checked, an unresolved V gene accounts for under half of them, and the cause for the rest is not known. The sample table shows fewer than 150,000 clones, and about four fifths are seen once. The ten largest account for approximately 2% of the sample. The sample taken for sequencing was PBMCs. Every receptor here comes from a man aged 30-40 years in good health and CMV-seronegative.

The chain carries TRBV6-5 and TRBJ2-7; 9 nucleotides align to TRBD1. CDR3 length: 14 residues. The V gene's germline CDR1 is MNHEY and CDR2 SVGAGI. V gave up 3 bases and J gave up 6 bases; unmatched junction bases: 6. The CDR3 spells CASSYTGTGLEQYF. In nucleotides, the CDR3 is TGTGCCAGCAGTTATACCGGGACAGGGCTCGAGCAGTACTTC.

The chain carries TRBV6-4 and TRBJ1-2; 8 positions agree with TRBD1. The CDR3 consists of 14 residues. Germline CDR1 MRHNA, CDR2 SNTAGT. J gave up 4 bases and V 5 bases, and 6 bases lay outside the gene matches. The CDR3 region has the DNA TGTGCCAGCAGTCCAGACAGGGGACCCTATGGCTACACCTTC. The encoded protein is CASSPDRGPYGYTF.

This clone showed up just a few times. The CDR3 DNA sequence: TGCGCCAGCAGCCGACCATCAGGGGATCGGCGAGACGAGCAGTACTTC. Its translation: CASSRPSGDRRDEQYF. The V and J genes are TRBV4-1 and TRBJ2-7; maybe TRBD1 (6 bases). CDR1 and CDR2 from the germline V gene are MGHRA and YSYEKL. The CDR3 has 16 residues. V lost 4 bases and J lost 5, with 21 bases in between.

This clone appeared a single time. As DNA, the CDR3 is TGTGCCAGCAGACGAGACAGTAACACTGAAGCTTTCTTT. Its protein is CASRRDSNTEAFF. The V gene is TRBV5-4, the J gene TRBJ1-1; perhaps TRBD1 as D (5 bases). Trimming removed 5 bases at V and 2 bases at J, with 10 bases between. There are 13 residues in the CDR3. Germline lookup yields CDR1 SGHNT and CDR2 YYREEE (reference sequence). The complete variable domain, with remaining parts taken from reference TRBV5-4 and TRBJ1-1, reads ETGVTQSPTHLIKTRGQQVTLRCSSQSGHNTVSWYQQALGQGPQFIFQYYREEENGRGNFPPRFSGLQFPNYSSELNVNALELDDSALYLCASRRDSNTEAFFGQGTRLTVV.

CDR3 residues: CSGGQGHYGYTF. In DNA form, the CDR3 reads TGCAGCGGTGGACAGGGCCACTATGGCTACACCTTC. V usage is TRBV29-1 and J usage is TRBJ1-2, with 8 bases matching TRBD1. The CDR3 contains 12 residues. Losses at the gene ends were 7 bases for V and 3 bases for J; bases not matched to a gene: 4. The germline gives CDR1 SQVTM, CDR2 ANQGSEA.

This chain links TRBV4-1 with TRBJ2-3; 11 nucleotides line up with TRBD2. The CDR3 is 17 residues long. The ends lost 4 bases at V and 5 bases at J; junction bases unmatched: 11. The V gene's germline CDR1 is MGHRA and CDR2 YSYEKL. The CDR3 nucleotides read TGCGCCAGCAGCCGGACAATAGCGGGGGGGCCGAAAGATACGCAGTATTTT. This sequence encodes CASSRTIAGGPKDTQYF.

The rearrangement links TRBV28 to TRBJ1-4; maybe TRBD1 (6 bases). Trimming shortened V by 5 bases and J by 3 bases, and 13 bases separated the two germline ends. The V gene's germline CDR1 is MDHEN and CDR2 SYDVKM. CDR3 length equals 15 residues. CDR3 in DNA: TGTGCCAGCAGTCCCTCAGGGGCCTCTAATGAAAAACTGTTTTTT. It encodes CASSPSGASNEKLFF.

V is TRBV4-1 and J is TRBJ2-7; the match to TRBD1 covers 11 bases. CDR1 is MGHRA and CDR2 is YSYEKL in the germline V gene. CDR3 length: 15 residues. The trim removed 2 bases at V and 4 bases at J, leaving 4 bases unmatched. CDR3 nucleotides: TGCGCCAGCAGCCAACTCCGGGACAGGGGGTACGAGCAGTACTTC. This translates into CASSQLRDRGYEQYF.

This clone was found a few times. The chain combines TRBV5-1 with TRBJ2-7, with D hard to call. The CDR3 runs to 14 residues. The V end lost 2 bases, the J end lost 3 bases, and 12 bases lay between the germline ends. CDR1 is SGHRS and CDR2 is YFSETQ in the germline V gene. CDR3 nucleotide sequence: TGCGCCAGCAGCTTCACATACTACTACTACGAGCAGTACTTC. Its protein product is CASSFTYYYYEQYF.

In this sample, this clone turned up once. J is TRBJ1-5 and V is TRBV28, with 9 bases lining up with TRBD1. Germline lookup yields CDR1 MDHEN and CDR2 SYDVKM. Trimming cost V 6 bases and J 3 bases; bases outside gene matches: 9. The CDR3 totals 16 residues. CDR3: CASRLSRDRDNQPQHF. The CDR3, as DNA: TGTGCCAGCAGACTAAGCCGGGACAGGGACAATCAGCCCCAGCATTTT.

The chain joins TRBV6-6 to TRBJ1-4; D uncertain. The germline V gene encodes CDR1 MNHNY and CDR2 SVGAGI (reference sequence). V was trimmed by 2 bases and J by 3 bases, leaving 7 bases between them. CDR3 length equals 14 residues. The CDR3, as DNA: TGTGCCAGCAGTTACGAGGTCCCTAATGAAAAACTGTTTTTT. As protein: CASSYEVPNEKLFF.

J is TRBJ1-3 and V is TRBV9; D is undetermined. Trimming cost V 2 bases and J 4 bases, with 10 bases left between them. The V gene's germline CDR1 is SGDLS and CDR2 YYNGEE. The CDR3 runs to 14 residues. The CDR3 protein is CASSVEAFGNTIYF. The CDR3, as DNA: TGTGCCAGCAGCGTGGAGGCTTTCGGAAACACCATATATTTT.

This chain connects TRBV7-8 to TRBJ1-1, with TRBD1 matching 8 bases. The V and J ends lost 7 bases and 11 bases, in that order; junction bases with no gene match: 12. CDR1 SGHVS and CDR2 FQNEAQ come from the germline V gene. The CDR3 extends over 13 amino acids. The CDR3 is CASNDGQGRWAFF. The CDR3 DNA reads TGTGCCAGCAACGACGGACAGGGTAGGTGGGCTTTCTTT.

The rearrangement links TRBV12-5 to TRBJ2-3; 11 nucleotides line up with TRBD2. The CDR3 is 17 residues long. V lost 6 bases, J lost 2 bases, and 10 bases stayed unmatched. Germline V gives CDR1 LGHNT, CDR2 FRNRAP. The CDR3 reads CASGKALLAGATDTQYF. The CDR3 DNA reads as TGTGCTAGTGGAAAAGCCTTACTAGCGGGGGCCACAGATACGCAGTATTTT.

This clone was observed many times. J is TRBJ2-1 and V is TRBV4-1, with TRBD1 as a possible D gene (7 bases). The V end was cut by 1 base, the J end by 9 bases, with 28 bases between. There are 19 residues in the CDR3. Germline CDR1 is MGHRA and CDR2 is YSYEKL. In DNA, the CDR3 is TGCGCCAGCAGCCAAGGGGGGCACAGGGGTAGCGGCCCGGGTAGTGAGCAGTTCTTC. It translates to CASSQGGHRGSGPGSEQFF.

This clone turned up a few times. This chain joins TRBV7-8 and TRBJ1-1; D possibly corresponds to TRBD1 (6 bases). The CDR3 has 14 amino acids. The V and J ends lost 1 base and 0 bases respectively, with 6 bases between them. In germline, CDR1 is SGHVS, CDR2 FQNEAQ. This CDR3 is CASSLGTVNTEAFF. CDR3 coding DNA: TGTGCCAGCAGCTTAGGGACAGTGAACACTGAAGCTTTCTTT.

Comments on this clone: This specimen includes other DNA sequences encoding the same CDR3. This sequence joins TRBV5-1 and TRBJ1-5; 8 nucleotides match TRBD1. Germline V gene data show CDR1 as SGHRS and CDR2 as YFSETQ. The CDR3 totals 15 residues. Germline trimming cut 4 bases from V and 1 base from J; bases unmatched to any gene: 4. The CDR3, as DNA: TGCGCCAGCAGCCTCGGGACAGGAAGCAATCAGCCCCAGCATTTT. It is translated as CASSLGTGSNQPQHF.

The rearrangement links TRBV2 to TRBJ2-7; a possible D gene is TRBD2 (5 bases). Germline CDR1 is SNHLY and CDR2 is FYNNEI. Trimming stripped 4 bases from V and 4 bases from J, with 17 bases between. The CDR3 runs 15 residues. CDR3 in DNA: TGTGCCAGCAGTGTGACGGGGATAGCGCGTTACGAGCAGTACTTC. It translates to CASSVTGIARYEQYF.

V is TRBV7-6 and J is TRBJ1-6, with D hard to call. V lost 5 bases and J lost 10, with 12 bases in between. Per germline, CDR1 SGHVS and CDR2 FNYEAQ. The CDR3 covers 13 residues. The CDR3 DNA reads as TGTGCCAGCAGCATCCCGACTCGGTCACCCCTCCACTTT. This sequence encodes CASSIPTRSPLHF.

The chain employs TRBV28 and TRBJ1-6; D is undetermined. Germline V gene data show CDR1 as MDHEN and CDR2 as SYDVKM. The V and J ends lost 5 bases and 7 bases respectively, with 9 bases between them. The length of the CDR3 is 13 residues. The CDR3 loop is CASSRVLNSPLHF. DNA for the CDR3: TGTGCCAGCAGTAGAGTTTTAAATTCACCCCTCCACTTT.

This chain joins TRBV6-1 and TRBJ1-5; 7 bases are shared with TRBD1. The CDR3 contains 15 residues. V lost 2 bases and J lost 3; bases outside the gene matches: 4. Per germline, CDR1 MNHNS and CDR2 SASEGT. For the CDR3, the DNA is TGTGCCAGCAGTGAAACGGGACAGATCAATCAGCCCCAGCATTTT. Protein sequence: CASSETGQINQPQHF.

This rearrangement joins TRBV9 to TRBJ2-3; the match to TRBD1 covers 9 bases. The V gene end was trimmed by 3 bases and the J gene end by 2 bases; junction bases not matched to a gene: 7. This CDR3 spans 16 amino acids. CDR1 and CDR2 (germline): SGDLS, YYNGEE. CDR3 nucleotides: TGTGCCAGCAGCGCATCCGGGACAGGGTTCACAGATACGCAGTATTTT. Amino acids: CASSASGTGFTDTQYF.

The chain carries TRBV5-6 and TRBJ2-2; a weak D match, TRBD2 (5 bases). CDR3 length equals 13 residues. The V end was cut by 4 bases, the J end by 4 bases, with 8 bases between. Germline CDR1 is SGHDT and CDR2 is YYEEEE. The CDR3 protein is CASSPDFTGELFF. CDR3 DNA: TGTGCCAGCAGCCCGGACTTCACCGGGGAGCTGTTTTTT. Full variable domain (outside the CDR3, taken from reference TRBV5-6 and TRBJ2-2): DAGVTQSPTHLIKTRGQQVTLRCSPKSGHDTVSWYQQALGQGPQFIFQYYEEEERQRGNFPDRFSGHQFPNYSSELNVNALLLGDSALYLCASSPDFTGELFFGEGSRLTVL.

This clone was picked up a small number of times. This chain joins TRBV4-1 and TRBJ2-7; the D gene is possibly TRBD1 (5 bases). The ends were cut back, 5 bases at V and 2 bases at J, with 16 bases in the middle. CDR1 is MGHRA and CDR2 is YSYEKL in the germline V gene. This CDR3 is 15 amino acids long. The CDR3 region is CASSSRQKNPYEQYF. The CDR3 region has the DNA TGCGCCAGCAGCTCTCGACAGAAAAATCCCTACGAGCAGTACTTC.

This clone occurred once. V gene TRBV5-4 combines with J gene TRBJ2-7; 14 bases line up with TRBD2. Germline loops: CDR1 SGHNT, CDR2 YYREEE (reference sequence). The trim removed 4 bases at V and 5 bases at J, leaving 8 bases unmatched. The CDR3 spans 16 residues. CDR3 sequence (DNA): TGTGCCAGCAGCGCCCGACTAGCGGGAGGGTCCCACGAGCAGTACTTC. It is translated as CASSARLAGGSHEQYF.

The chain recombines TRBV5-1 with TRBJ2-2; D unresolved. The CDR3 has 13 amino acids. Per germline, CDR1 SGHRS and CDR2 YFSETQ. V was trimmed by 4 bases and J by 6 bases, leaving 10 bases between them. The CDR3: CASSPVEAGELFF. The CDR3 DNA is TGCGCCAGCAGCCCTGTCGAGGCCGGGGAGCTGTTTTTT.

This clone was observed a few times. The chain combines TRBV7-9 with TRBJ2-7; D is perhaps TRBD1 (6 bases). Trimming left V 5 bases short and J 5 bases short, with 10 bases between. This CDR3 is 12 amino acids long. CDR1 is SEHNR and CDR2 is FQNEAQ in the germline V gene (reference sequence). CDR3 in amino acids: CASSHRVHEQYF. For the CDR3, the DNA is TGTGCCAGCAGCCACAGGGTCCACGAGCAGTACTTC. Together with reference TRBV7-9 and TRBJ2-7, the CDR3 gives the full variable domain: DTGVSQNPRHKITKRGQNVTFRCDPISEHNRLYWYRQTLGQGPEFLTYFQNEAQLEKSRLLSDRFSAERPKGSFSTLEIQRTEQGDSAMYLCASSHRVHEQYFGPGTRLTVT.